Each of the 29 T cell receptor beta chains below was sequenced from the same sample in a study of blood T cell repertoires in COVID-19. The data were produced by immunoSEQ multiplex PCR, yet TCRdb's version contains in-frame clones alone and is incomplete. Among 250,000 to 350,000 clones listed, just over 85% were seen once. Sequenced material: PBMCs or T cells enriched from blood (not recorded which). Receptor source: a woman younger than 30 who had recovered from COVID-19.

The J gene is TRBJ1-2, the V gene TRBV2; 7 bases map to TRBD1. The V gene end was trimmed by 5 bases and the J gene end by 7 bases; junction bases not matched to a gene: 7. This CDR3 comprises 13 residues. Per the germline V gene, CDR1 is SNHLY and CDR2 is FYNNEI. This CDR3 is CASSLTGVTGYTF. CDR3 DNA: TGTGCCAGCAGTCTTACAGGGGTCACTGGCTACACCTTC. Full variable domain (remainder filled in from reference TRBV2 and TRBJ1-2): EPEVTQTPSHQVTQMGQEVILRCVPISNHLYFYWYRQILGQKVEFLVSFYNNEISEKSEIFDDQFSVERPDGSNFTLKIRSTKLEDSAMYFCASSLTGVTGYTFGSGTRLTVV.

The rearrangement links TRBV5-1 to TRBJ1-1, with TRBD1 as a possible D gene (5 bases). The length of the CDR3 is 18 residues. V was clipped by 0 bases and J by 0 bases, with 18 bases between them. CDR1 is SGHRS, CDR2 YFSETQ, per germline. DNA of the CDR3: TGCGCCAGCAGCTTGGAGCCCCAGGGCTTGGGAATGAACACTGAAGCTTTCTTT. The encoded protein is CASSLEPQGLGMNTEAFF.

This chain joins TRBV27 and TRBJ2-7; 8 nucleotides match TRBD2. The CDR3 is made up of 14 amino acids. Trimming cost V 2 bases and J 2 bases; bases outside gene matches: 2. Germline V CDR1 and CDR2: MNHEY, SMNVEV (reference sequence). CDR3 residues: CASSLSGSAYEQYF. CDR3 sequence (DNA): TGTGCCAGCAGTTTAAGCGGGAGTGCCTACGAGCAGTACTTC.

Written as DNA, the CDR3 is TGTGCCAGCAGCCCTCTAGGACAGAGACTTAATGAAAAACTGTTTTTT. Amino acids: CASSPLGQRLNEKLFF. The V and J genes are TRBV7-9 and TRBJ1-4; TRBD1 might be the D (6 bases). Germline V gene lookup returns CDR1 SEHNR and CDR2 FQNEAQ (reference sequence). The CDR3 spans 16 residues. Trimming pared 5 bases from V and 4 bases from J, leaving 17 bases between.

The rearrangement joins TRBV5-8 to TRBJ2-5; TRBD1 agrees at 7 bases. The CDR3 is made up of 14 amino acids. Germline CDR1 SGHTS, CDR2 YDEGEE. The ends lost 7 bases at V and 3 bases at J; junction bases unmatched: 9. CDR3 amino acids: CASRLLTGKETQYF. The CDR3 nucleotides read TGTGCCAGCCGCCTACTGACAGGGAAAGAGACCCAGTACTTC.

The chain recombines TRBV18 with TRBJ1-5; 7 bases are a match to TRBD1. Trimming took 5 bases from V and 6 from J; bases not matched to a gene: 4. Germline V gene lookup returns CDR1 KGHSH and CDR2 LQKENI. This CDR3 comprises 13 residues. This chain's CDR3 is CASSDRVAQPQHF. The DNA of the CDR3 is TGTGCCAGCTCAGACAGGGTAGCTCAGCCCCAGCATTTT. Full variable domain (rest looked up from reference TRBV18 and TRBJ1-5): NAGVMQNPRHLVRRRGQEARLRCSPMKGHSHVYWYRQLPEEGLKFMVYLQKENIIDESGMPKERFSAEFPKEGPSILRIQQVVRGDSAAYFCASSDRVAQPQHFGDGTRLSIL.

The V call is TRBV20-1, the J call TRBJ1-2; TRBD1 agrees at 8 bases. Germline trimming cut 3 bases from V and 2 bases from J; bases unmatched to any gene: 5. Germline CDR1 reads DFQATT; CDR2 reads SNEGSKA (reference sequence). This CDR3 spans 14 amino acids. The DNA for the CDR3 is TGCAGTGCTAGTGAGGACAGGGAAAACTATGGCTACACCTTC. The encoded protein is CSASEDRENYGYTF.

Concerning this clone itself: This sample also contains other DNA sequences that code for the same CDR3. This chain connects TRBV7-9 to TRBJ2-5, with 8 bases matching TRBD2. The CDR3 length is 14 residues. Germline V gene data show CDR1 as SEHNR and CDR2 as FQNEAQ (reference sequence). V lost 5 bases, J lost 2 bases, and 4 bases stayed unmatched. For the CDR3, the DNA is TGTGCCAGCAGCCGAGTAGCGGGACAAGAGACCCAGTACTTC. It translates to CASSRVAGQETQYF.

About this clone: This specimen includes other DNA sequences encoding the same CDR3. V gene TRBV3-1 (or the pseudogene TRBV3-2) combines with J gene TRBJ2-5; perhaps TRBD2 as D (6 bases). The CDR3 is 14 amino acids. Germline V gene sequence: CDR1 LGHDT, CDR2 YNNKEL (reference sequence). V was cut by 4 bases and J by 1 base, with 10 bases left in between. The CDR3 here is CASSPRGSQETQYF. DNA of the CDR3: TGTGCCAGCAGCCCTCGGGGGAGCCAAGAGACCCAGTACTTC.

The chain couples TRBV3-1 (or the pseudogene TRBV3-2) to TRBJ2-7; D is perhaps TRBD1 (5 bases). Germline V gene data show CDR1 as LGHDT and CDR2 as YNNKEL (reference sequence). This CDR3 contains 15 residues. Trimming shortened V by 3 bases and J by 0 bases, and 12 bases separated the two germline ends. CDR3 in DNA: TGTGCCAGCAGCCACATCTCACAGGACTCCTACGAGCAGTACTTC. Translating gives CASSHISQDSYEQYF.

The V gene is TRBV6-5, the J gene TRBJ1-1; D ambiguous. The CDR3 loop spans 14 amino acids. CDR1 is MNHEY, CDR2 SVGAGI, per germline. Trimming removed 6 bases from V and 0 bases from J, with 11 bases in between. The CDR3: CASRLGIVNTEAFF. The DNA of the CDR3 is TGTGCCAGCAGGCTCGGGATTGTGAACACTGAAGCTTTCTTT.

The chain is built from TRBV13 and TRBJ2-5; D ambiguous. There are 13 residues in the CDR3. V lost 1 base and J lost 3, with 6 bases in between. CDR1 and CDR2 (germline): PRHDT, FYEKMQ (reference sequence). CDR3 sequence: CASSLDAEETQYF. The CDR3 DNA follows: TGTGCCAGCAGCTTAGACGCGGAAGAGACCCAGTACTTC.

The chain joins TRBV5-1 to TRBJ1-1; weak D call: TRBD1 (5 bases). The CDR3 covers 15 residues. Germline V gives CDR1 SGHRS, CDR2 YFSETQ. Trimming stripped 0 bases from V and 0 bases from J, with 9 bases between. CDR3 bases: TGCGCCAGCAGCTTGGGAAGACAGATGAACACTGAAGCTTTCTTT. Amino acids: CASSLGRQMNTEAFF. The variable domain in full, completed from reference TRBV5-1 and TRBJ1-1, reads KAGVTQTPRYLIKTRGQQVTLSCSPISGHRSVSWYQQTPGQGLQFLFEYFSETQRNKGNFPGRFSGRQFSNSRSEMNVSTLELGDSALYLCASSLGRQMNTEAFFGQGTRLTVV.

The chain employs TRBV2 and TRBJ1-1, with D perhaps TRBD1 (5 bases). The ends were cut back, 6 bases at V and 5 bases at J, with 13 bases in the middle. Germline CDR1 and CDR2: SNHLY and FYNNEI. CDR3 length: 13 residues. This CDR3 is CASSQQGGTEAFF. In DNA form, the CDR3 reads TGTGCCAGCAGCCAGCAGGGTGGGACTGAAGCTTTCTTT.

The J gene is TRBJ1-2, the V gene TRBV6-1, with D maybe TRBD1 (6 bases). Germline CDR1 reads MNHNS; CDR2 reads SASEGT. The CDR3 spans 14 residues. V lost 2 bases and J lost 4, with 11 bases in between. The CDR3 nucleotides are TGTGCCAGCAGTGAACTGAGGGGGATCTATGGCTACACCTTC. Translation: CASSELRGIYGYTF.

The J gene is TRBJ1-2, the V gene TRBV5-1; 8 bases match TRBD1. Germline CDR1 SGHRS, CDR2 YFSETQ. This CDR3 has 14 residues. V gave up 4 bases and J gave up 7 bases; unmatched junction bases: 9. CDR3 protein: CASSPEGRGLGYTF. DNA of the CDR3: TGCGCCAGCAGCCCGGAGGGCAGGGGGCTTGGCTACACCTTC.

This chain uses TRBV30 with TRBJ1-1; 10 nucleotides agree with TRBD1. Unmatched junction bases numbered 7, after V lost 3 bases and J lost 6 bases. This CDR3 is 14 amino acids long. Germline values: CDR1 GTSNPN, CDR2 SVGIG (reference sequence). The chain's CDR3 is CAWRWDRGSPEAFF. The CDR3 bases are TGTGCCTGGAGATGGGACAGGGGATCGCCTGAAGCTTTCTTT.

There are a few counts of this clone. The CDR3 loop reads CASSPTGGRNGYTF. The CDR3 DNA reads TGTGCCAGCAGCCCGACAGGGGGCAGGAATGGCTACACCTTC. V and J are TRBV14 and TRBJ1-2, with 10 positions matching TRBD1. This CDR3 has 14 residues. Per germline, CDR1 SGHDN and CDR2 FVKESK. V lost 4 bases, J lost 6 bases, and 5 bases stayed unmatched.

The chain joins TRBV19 to TRBJ1-1; TRBD1 agrees at 8 bases. The CDR3 contains 14 residues. The V and J ends lost 5 bases and 1 base, in that order; junction bases with no gene match: 3. Germline lookup yields CDR1 LNHDA and CDR2 SQIVND (reference sequence). The CDR3 DNA reads as TGTGCCAGTAGTTTCACAGGGGGGAACACTGAAGCTTTCTTT. It specifies CASSFTGGNTEAFF.

The V gene is TRBV10-2, the J gene TRBJ1-2; no clear D. Germline values: CDR1 WSHSY, CDR2 SAAADI. Trimming took off 3 bases at V and 4 bases at J, with 9 bases between the two ends. The CDR3 has 13 amino acids. The DNA for the CDR3 is TGCGCCAGCAGTGATGGGCTAAGCTATGGCTACACCTTC. It encodes CASSDGLSYGYTF.

J is TRBJ2-7 and V is TRBV7-9; TRBD2 agrees at 8 bases. J lost 1 base, V lost 4 bases, and 9 bases had no gene match. Germline CDR1 is SEHNR and CDR2 is FQNEAQ (reference sequence). CDR3 size: 16 residues. CDR3: CASSSTVSGRSYEQYF. In DNA form, the CDR3 reads TGTGCCAGCAGCTCGACTGTAAGCGGGAGATCCTACGAGCAGTACTTC.

The chain uses TRBV13 and TRBJ2-3; D is possibly TRBD2 (5 bases). V was cut by 2 bases and J by 9 bases, with 6 bases left in between. This CDR3 has 11 residues. The germline gives CDR1 PRHDT, CDR2 FYEKMQ (reference sequence). The CDR3 nucleotides are TGTGCCAGCAGCTTATCGGGGACGCAGTATTTT. It specifies CASSLSGTQYF.

This chain joins TRBV2 and TRBJ2-5; 10 positions match TRBD1. Germline trimming cut 6 bases from V and 4 bases from J; bases unmatched to any gene: 5. The CDR3 totals 14 residues. Germline V lookup: CDR1 SNHLY, CDR2 FYNNEI. As DNA, the CDR3 is TGTGCCAGCAGCGGACAGGGGGGCACAGAGACCCAGTACTTC. It translates to CASSGQGGTETQYF. The entire variable domain, with the rest obtained from reference TRBV2 and TRBJ2-5, is as follows: EPEVTQTPSHQVTQMGQEVILRCVPISNHLYFYWYRQILGQKVEFLVSFYNNEISEKSEIFDDQFSVERPDGSNFTLKIRSTKLEDSAMYFCASSGQGGTETQYFGPGTRLLVL.

The chain recombines TRBV3-1 (or the pseudogene TRBV3-2) with TRBJ1-2; TRBD1 matches 8 bases. The CDR3 totals 16 residues. Germline loops: CDR1 LGHDT, CDR2 YNNKEL (reference sequence). Trimming removed 4 bases from V and 3 bases from J; junction bases left unmatched: 10. The CDR3 nucleotides are TGTGCCAGCAGCCCCTCCGGGGCAGGGGGCTACTATGGCTACACCTTC. It is translated as CASSPSGAGGYYGYTF.

The chain recombines TRBV4-1 with TRBJ1-2, with D tentatively TRBD1 (6 bases). The V end lost 1 base, the J end lost 8 bases, and 17 bases lay between the germline ends. Germline CDR1 is MGHRA and CDR2 is YSYEKL. The CDR3 runs 15 residues. Written as DNA, the CDR3 is TGCGCCAGCAGCCAAGGAATCGGGCAGGGGAAAGGCTACACCTTC. It translates to CASSQGIGQGKGYTF.

This chain links TRBV20-1 with TRBJ1-1, with 9 bases matching TRBD1. From germline, CDR1 is DFQATT and CDR2 SNEGSKA (reference sequence). The CDR3 contains 13 residues. The ends lost 3 bases at V and 5 bases at J; junction bases unmatched: 4. Written as DNA, the CDR3 is TGCAGTGCTAGTAGACAGGGGGGAACTGAAGCTTTCTTT. This codes for CSASRQGGTEAFF.

CDR3 loop: CAWSDGFEEKLFF. The CDR3 region has the DNA TGTGCCTGGAGTGACGGGTTTGAAGAAAAACTGTTTTTT. This rearrangement joins TRBV30 to TRBJ1-4; D gene ambiguous. The CDR3 has 13 residues. Germline V lookup: CDR1 GTSNPN, CDR2 SVGIG (reference sequence). The V end was cut by 1 base, the J end by 8 bases, with 11 bases between.

The chain employs TRBV2 and TRBJ1-2; D possibly corresponds to TRBD1 (6 bases). V dropped 2 bases and J dropped 7 bases, with 8 bases sitting between them. Germline assignment: CDR1 SNHLY and CDR2 FYNNEI. The CDR3 is 12 amino acids. DNA for the CDR3: TGTGCCAGCAGTGAAACAGGGTTTGGCTACACCTTC. This codes for CASSETGFGYTF.

This chain joins TRBV6-1 and TRBJ1-2; tentative D call: TRBD1 (6 bases). V was cut by 3 bases and J by 4 bases, with 18 bases left in between. This CDR3 comprises 16 residues. Germline V gene data show CDR1 as MNHNS and CDR2 as SASEGT. The CDR3 protein is CASSDSMGQGGYGYTF. The CDR3 region has the DNA TGTGCCAGCAGTGATTCAATGGGACAAGGGGGCTATGGCTACACCTTC.